One sample yielded the 23 T cell receptor beta chains listed below, sequenced in a study of HIV-infected patients and healthy controls. Reverse transcription used about 500 ng RNA and constant-region primers for alpha and beta. Separate chain-specific third strand synthesis with multiplexing indices produced the alpha and beta libraries. TCRdb re-derived calls from the 5' RACE reads in MiXCR, one entry per CDR3 protein. This table holds 13,000 or so distinct CDR3 sequences, about 10% found once. The repertoire came from unfractionated whole blood and reflected all unsorted peripheral T cells. The sample comprised blood. The receptors were gathered from an adult in good health.

At least ten counts were recorded for this clonotype. The DNA of the CDR3 is TGCAGCGTTGTTCCAGGGGGCGGAAGTTATGGCTACACCTTC. Its translation: CSVVPGGGSYGYTF. The chain joins TRBV29-1 to TRBJ1-2; 8 bases are a match to TRBD1. CDR3 length: 14 residues. The junction had 9 bases not matched to a gene; V was cut back by 4 bases and J by 5 bases. Germline loops: CDR1 SQVTM, CDR2 ANQGSEA.

By share of the sample, this clonotype is medium-sized. J is TRBJ1-5 and V is TRBV12-3 or TRBV12-4; 7 nucleotides line up with TRBD1. The CDR3 runs to 17 residues. V lost 6 bases to trimming and J lost 1 base; unmatched junction nucleotides: 12. The DNA of the CDR3 is TGTGCCAGCAGCCGTCGGACAGGAAGGGGAAGCAATCAGCCCCAGCATTTT. Encoded protein: CASSRRTGRGSNQPQHF.

This clonotype is termed medium-sized (0.01 to 0.1%). The chain is built from TRBV6-1 and TRBJ1-5; D might be TRBD1 (5 bases). This CDR3 comprises 13 residues. V was clipped by 10 bases and J by 4 bases, with 14 bases between them. The V gene's germline CDR1 is MNHNS and CDR2 SASEGT. The CDR3 here is CATDERGNQPQHF. CDR3 DNA: TGTGCCACGGACGAGAGGGGAAATCAGCCCCAGCATTTT.

The CDR3 coding sequence is TGTGCCAGCCGTTTGCGGGGGTTCGGCTATGGCTACACCTTC. Its protein product is CASRLRGFGYGYTF. The chain combines TRBV6-2 or TRBV6-3 with TRBJ1-2, with TRBD1 as a possible D gene (5 bases). Deletions cut 8 bases from V and 4 bases from J, with 17 bases between. Germline V gene data show CDR1 as MNHEY and CDR2 as SVGEGT. The CDR3 length is 14 residues.

At least ten counts were recorded for this clonotype. The chain recombines TRBV6-2 or TRBV6-3 with TRBJ2-1; D is possibly TRBD2 (6 bases). CDR1 is MNHEY and CDR2 is SVGEGT in the germline V gene. The germline V and J ends were trimmed by 8 bases and 0 bases, with 17 bases remaining between them. The CDR3 runs to 16 residues. As DNA, the CDR3 is TGTGCCAGCGAGGGTATAGGGACTTTCTCCTACAATGAGCAGTTCTTC. This codes for CASEGIGTFSYNEQFF.

This clonotype was counted many times. The chain carries TRBV12-3 or TRBV12-4 and TRBJ2-7; D not certain. The CDR3 runs to 17 residues. V lost 1 base, J lost 5 bases, and 21 bases lay in between. DNA for the CDR3: TGTGCCAGCAGTTTAGGTTGGAGTAGCCTAGGATCGGACGAGCAGTACTTC. This encodes CASSLGWSSLGSDEQYF.

This clonotype was recorded at least ten times. This chain connects TRBV28 to TRBJ2-1; D is ambiguous. This CDR3 contains 13 residues. V shed 2 bases and J shed 6 bases, with 8 bases lying between them. Germline V gene sequence: CDR1 MDHEN, CDR2 SYDVKM. The CDR3 is CASSLGQFNEQFF. The CDR3 bases are TGTGCCAGCAGTTTAGGGCAGTTCAATGAGCAGTTCTTC.

The chain joins TRBV19 to TRBJ1-5, with D tentatively TRBD1 (6 bases). Looked up from germline, CDR1 is LNHDA and CDR2 is SQIVND (reference sequence). CDR3 size: 15 residues. Trimming removed 11 bases at V and 1 base at J, with 18 bases between. CDR3 protein: CAVSTGPGSNQPQHF. The CDR3 DNA reads TGTGCCGTTTCAACAGGGCCGGGGAGCAATCAGCCCCAGCATTTT.

This clonotype appeared many times. In DNA, the CDR3 is TGTGCCAGTTCAGAACGAGCGGGAGCTCAAACGGGCGAGCAGTACTTC. Translating gives CASSERAGAQTGEQYF. The chain employs TRBV13 and TRBJ2-7, with 8 bases matching TRBD2. Germline CDR1 reads PRHDT; CDR2 reads FYEKMQ (reference sequence). CDR3 length: 16 amino acids. The ends lost 9 bases at V and 6 bases at J; junction bases unmatched: 19.

This clonotype turned up a few times. A much more abundant neighbour one base away suggests this may be a read error. J is TRBJ2-3 and V is TRBV6-2 or TRBV6-3, with D perhaps being TRBD1 or TRBD2 (5 bases each). CDR1 and CDR2 (germline): MNHEY, SVGEGT. There are 15 residues in the CDR3. The ends were cut back, 5 bases at V and 0 bases at J, with 12 bases in the middle. CDR3 in amino acids: CASSPPGPSTDTQYF. The CDR3, as DNA: TGTGCCAGCAGTCCCCCGGGACCAAGCACAGATACGCAGTATTTT.

This clonotype was counted ten times or more. This chain links TRBV27 with TRBJ2-7; 7 bases line up with TRBD2. V shed 6 bases and J 1 base; nucleotides not matched to a gene: 9. This CDR3 spans 15 amino acids. In germline, CDR1 is MNHEY, CDR2 SMNVEV (reference sequence). The CDR3 sequence: CASSRRAGLSYEQYF. As DNA, the CDR3 is TGTGCCAGCAGCCGGAGAGCGGGACTGTCCTACGAGCAGTACTTC.

This clonotype was found many times. This rearrangement joins TRBV6-1 to TRBJ2-7; D gene uncertain. This CDR3 has 14 amino acids. Germline V gene lookup returns CDR1 MNHNS and CDR2 SASEGT. Trimming removed 6 bases at V and 0 bases at J, with 12 bases between. DNA for the CDR3: TGTGCCAGCAGGGTCAGGTTCCTCTCCTACGAGCAGTACTTC. It is translated as CASRVRFLSYEQYF.

This clonotype has more than one count but fewer than ten. The chain links TRBV7-2 to TRBJ2-5; D unresolved. V lost 5 bases and J lost 3, with 4 bases in between. There are 11 residues in the CDR3. Germline CDR1 is SGHTA and CDR2 is FQGNSA. CDR3 nucleotide sequence: TGTGCCAGCAGCCCCAAAGAGACCCAGTACTTC. Encoded protein: CASSPKETQYF.

This clonotype has only a few counts. The gene calls are TRBV4-2 and TRBJ2-1, with TRBD2 matching over 7 bases. With V trimmed by 5 bases and J by 6 bases, 13 bases remained unmatched. The CDR3 is 16 residues long. The germline gives CDR1 LGHNA, CDR2 YNFKEQ. The CDR3, as DNA: TGTGCCAGCAGCACAGAAAGCGGGATGATGCGCAATGAGCAGTTCTTC. It yields the protein CASSTESGMMRNEQFF.

V usage is TRBV7-8 and J usage is TRBJ2-7; no reliable D call. Trimming removed 8 bases from V and 7 bases from J, with 18 bases in between. CDR3 length equals 13 residues. Germline V gene data show CDR1 as SGHVS and CDR2 as FQNEAQ. The chain's CDR3 is CASYVVGPEEQYF. In DNA form, the CDR3 reads TGTGCCAGCTACGTCGTAGGTCCGGAGGAGCAGTACTTC.

In its sample, this clonotype was seen many times. DNA of the CDR3: TGCAGTGCTAGAGATCGGCTAGCGGGGGACAATGAGCAGTTCTTC. It is translated as CSARDRLAGDNEQFF. The rearrangement joins TRBV20-1 to TRBJ2-1; 10 bases map to TRBD2. The CDR3 loop spans 15 amino acids. Germline CDR1 and CDR2: DFQATT and SNEGSKA (reference sequence). V dropped 0 bases and J dropped 5; count of bases not matched to a gene: 4.

This clonotype has at least ten counts. V is TRBV7-9 and J is TRBJ2-3; 7 nucleotides line up with TRBD2. The CDR3 runs to 20 residues. Germline V gene lookup returns CDR1 SEHNR and CDR2 FQNEAQ (reference sequence). V dropped 2 bases and J dropped 0; count of bases not matched to a gene: 17. As DNA, the CDR3 is TGTGCCAGCAGCTTAAGGCGCGGGAGACGGCGGGATGGTAGCACAGATACGCAGTATTTT. This translates into CASSLRRGRRRDGSTDTQYF. The variable domain in full, with the rest retrieved from reference TRBV7-9 and TRBJ2-3, is DTGVSQNPRHKITKRGQNVTFRCDPISEHNRLYWYRQTLGQGPEFLTYFQNEAQLEKSRLLSDRFSAERPKGSFSTLEIQRTEQGDSAMYLCASSLRRGRRRDGSTDTQYFGPGTRLTVL.

By sample fraction, this clonotype is medium-sized. The DNA for the CDR3 is TGTGCCAGTAGTATTGTACGGAACAATGAGCAGTTCTTC. This codes for CASSIVRNNEQFF. The chain links TRBV19 to TRBJ2-1; D gene uncertain. CDR1 and CDR2 from the germline V gene are LNHDA and SQIVND (reference sequence). The CDR3 loop spans 13 amino acids. V lost 3 bases to trimming and J lost 5 bases, with 8 bases between them.

This clonotype is classed as medium-sized (0.01 to 0.1%). The J gene is TRBJ2-3, the V gene TRBV18; D unresolved. CDR3 length equals 11 residues. CDR1 is KGHSH and CDR2 is LQKENI in the germline V gene. Trimming removed 11 bases from V and 4 bases from J, with 10 bases in between. DNA of the CDR3: TGTGCCGGAGCTGCTGCAGATACGCAGTATTTT. The encoded protein is CAGAAADTQYF.

This clonotype ranks as medium-sized. This sequence joins TRBV7-2 and TRBJ2-7; D is uncertain. Germline loops: CDR1 SGHTA, CDR2 FQGNSA. Trimming removed 5 bases from V and 5 bases from J, with 13 bases in between. This CDR3 spans 13 amino acids. The chain's CDR3 is CASSPKAQDEQYF. CDR3 coding DNA: TGTGCCAGCAGCCCTAAGGCCCAGGACGAGCAGTACTTC.

The chain recombines TRBV11-2 with TRBJ2-3; 12 positions agree with TRBD2. The germline V gene has CDR1 SGHAT and CDR2 FQNNGV. The junction had 8 bases not matched to a gene; V was cut back by 5 bases and J by 2 bases. The CDR3 length is 17 residues. The CDR3 loop is CASSPGGLAGYTDTQYF. The CDR3 nucleotides read TGTGCCAGCAGCCCCGGCGGACTAGCGGGGTACACAGATACGCAGTATTTT.

In its sample, this clonotype was seen many times. The V and J genes are TRBV20-1 and TRBJ2-1, with 10 positions matching TRBD2. Germline V CDR1 and CDR2: DFQATT, SNEGSKA (reference sequence). V shed 6 bases and J 8 bases; nucleotides not matched to a gene: 7. The CDR3 is made up of 13 amino acids. The CDR3 reads CSARPAGGYEQFF. The CDR3 bases are TGCAGTGCCAGACCAGCGGGAGGGTATGAGCAGTTCTTC.

This clonotype was picked up many times. V is TRBV20-1 and J is TRBJ1-2; D is unresolved. Germline V gene data show CDR1 as DFQATT and CDR2 as SNEGSKA (reference sequence). This CDR3 has 13 residues. The CDR3 reads CKLPLVGRHGYTF. CDR3 DNA: TGCAAATTACCGTTGGTTGGGAGGCACGGCTACACCTTC.